A single sample gave rise to the 15 T cell receptor beta chains below, sequenced in a study of blood T cell repertoires in COVID-19. Measured with immunoSEQ multiplex PCR; TCRdb has only the in-frame clones, and not every one. The sample gives 200,000 to 300,000 clones, approximately 84% of which show up once; roughly 4% is in the top ten. The sample taken for sequencing was peripheral blood. These receptors were obtained from a man in his forties or fifties with acute or convalescent COVID-19.

This chain connects TRBV11-3 to TRBJ2-1; maybe TRBD2 (5 bases). Between the trimmed V and J ends, which lost 6 bases and 7 bases, there was a span of 13 bases. Germline assignment: CDR1 SGHNT and CDR2 YENEEA. The CDR3 has 13 residues. The CDR3 is CASSPLRENEQFF. CDR3 bases: TGTGCCAGCAGTCCACTTAGGGAGAATGAGCAGTTCTTC.

The V and J genes are TRBV9 and TRBJ2-1; 8 positions agree with TRBD2. CDR3 length: 17 residues. Germline V CDR1 and CDR2: SGDLS, YYNGEE. The V and J ends lost 2 bases and 7 bases, in that order; junction bases with no gene match: 14. The CDR3 loop is CASSVLGSGGPRNEQFF. The DNA of the CDR3 is TGTGCCAGCAGCGTCCTAGGGTCGGGAGGGCCGAGGAATGAGCAGTTCTTC.

Only a few counts were recorded for this clone. The gene calls are TRBV19 and TRBJ2-3; 9 bases are shared with TRBD2. V was clipped by 1 base and J by 5 bases; unmatched bases: 4. This CDR3 spans 15 amino acids. From germline, CDR1 is LNHDA and CDR2 SQIVND (reference sequence). The DNA for the CDR3 is TGTGCCAGTAGTATAGTTAGCGGGGGAGGAGATACGCAGTATTTT. This sequence encodes CASSIVSGGGDTQYF.

The genes are TRBV7-8 and TRBJ1-2; the D is unclear. Germline CDR1 SGHVS, CDR2 FQNEAQ. The length of the CDR3 is 13 residues. Trimming pared 5 bases from V and 1 base from J, leaving 8 bases between. The CDR3 is CASSAGINYGYTF. The CDR3 nucleotides read TGTGCCAGCAGCGCCGGGATTAACTATGGCTACACCTTC.

The CDR3 DNA follows: TGTGCCAGCAGCGTAGACGGGAGTGACACCGGGGAGCTGTTTTTT. This sequence encodes CASSVDGSDTGELFF. The chain carries TRBV9 and TRBJ2-2; perhaps TRBD2 as D (6 bases). This CDR3 is built from 15 residues. Trimming took off 0 bases at V and 3 bases at J, with 9 bases between the two ends. The germline V gene has CDR1 SGDLS and CDR2 YYNGEE.

V and J are TRBV5-1 and TRBJ2-7, with 7 nucleotides matching TRBD1. The CDR3 loop spans 14 amino acids. V was clipped by 4 bases and J by 3 bases; unmatched bases: 7. Germline CDR1 and CDR2: SGHRS and YFSETQ. Here the CDR3 reads CASSQGTEDYEQYF. As DNA, the CDR3 is TGCGCCAGCAGCCAGGGGACAGAAGACTACGAGCAGTACTTC. The variable domain in full, with the rest retrieved from reference TRBV5-1 and TRBJ2-7, is KAGVTQTPRYLIKTRGQQVTLSCSPISGHRSVSWYQQTPGQGLQFLFEYFSETQRNKGNFPGRFSGRQFSNSRSEMNVSTLELGDSALYLCASSQGTEDYEQYFGPGTRLTVT.

This clone was recorded once. This same CDR3 is encoded by further DNA sequences in the sample. The chain carries TRBV5-4 and TRBJ2-1; perhaps TRBD2 as D (6 bases). CDR3 length: 14 residues. Germline V gene lookup returns CDR1 SGHNT and CDR2 YYREEE (reference sequence). Trimming took 2 bases from V and 1 from J, leaving 7 bases between them. The CDR3 reads CASSLRGSYNEQFF. CDR3 DNA sequence: TGTGCCAGCAGCTTACGGGGGTCCTACAATGAGCAGTTCTTC.

The rearrangement links TRBV11-3 to TRBJ1-2, with a weak D call TRBD1 (5 bases). Germline V gene sequence: CDR1 SGHNT, CDR2 YENEEA. Trimming pared 5 bases from V and 6 bases from J, leaving 19 bases between. The CDR3 length is 15 residues. CDR3 region: CASSPNGGGGDGYTF. CDR3 sequence (DNA): TGTGCCAGCAGCCCAAACGGGGGGGGAGGTGATGGCTACACCTTC.

V and J are TRBV7-8 and TRBJ2-7; 8 nucleotides agree with TRBD2. The CDR3 loop spans 15 amino acids. V lost 3 bases to trimming and J lost 3 bases; unmatched junction nucleotides: 7. Germline V gives CDR1 SGHVS, CDR2 FQNEAQ. CDR3 loop: CASSFPAGVLYEQYF. In nucleotides, the CDR3 is TGTGCCAGCAGCTTCCCAGCGGGAGTACTCTACGAGCAGTACTTC.

This clone was picked up a small number of times. The rearrangement links TRBV28 to TRBJ2-7; 8 positions match TRBD1. Germline CDR1 and CDR2: MDHEN and SYDVKM. CDR3 length equals 15 residues. J gave up 0 bases and V 5 bases, and 6 bases lay outside the gene matches. The CDR3 sequence is CASSKPGQDSYEQYF. As DNA, the CDR3 is TGTGCCAGCAGTAAACCGGGACAGGACTCCTACGAGCAGTACTTC.

The gene calls are TRBV2 and TRBJ2-7; a weak D match, TRBD1 (5 bases). This CDR3 contains 15 residues. Germline V gene data show CDR1 as SNHLY and CDR2 as FYNNEI. V lost 7 bases and J lost 0, with 16 bases in between. CDR3 in amino acids: CASTPDRKYSYEQYF. The CDR3 nucleotides read TGTGCCAGCACCCCTGACAGAAAATACTCCTACGAGCAGTACTTC.

The chain is built from TRBV27 and TRBJ1-1; 10 nucleotides align to TRBD1. Germline CDR1 is MNHEY and CDR2 is SMNVEV (reference sequence). This CDR3 is 15 amino acids long. J lost 5 bases, V lost 5 bases, and 8 bases had no gene match. CDR3 bases: TGTGCCAGCAGTCCGGGACAGGGGTTGGTTACTGAAGCTTTCTTT. It codes for CASSPGQGLVTEAFF.

This clone occurred once. The chain combines TRBV18 with TRBJ1-1, with D perhaps matching TRBD1 (5 bases). The germline CDR1 and CDR2 sequences are KGHSH and LQKENI. This CDR3 comprises 14 residues. V lost 0 bases, J lost 7 bases, and 12 bases lay in between. CDR3 residues: CASSPPLRDSEAFF. CDR3 nucleotide sequence: TGTGCCAGCTCACCACCATTAAGAGACAGTGAAGCTTTCTTT. Full variable domain (outside the CDR3, taken from reference TRBV18 and TRBJ1-1): NAGVMQNPRHLVRRRGQEARLRCSPMKGHSHVYWYRQLPEEGLKFMVYLQKENIIDESGMPKERFSAEFPKEGPSILRIQQVVRGDSAAYFCASSPPLRDSEAFFGQGTRLTVV.

The gene calls are TRBV28 and TRBJ2-7, with TRBD1 matching over 11 bases. The CDR3 runs to 13 residues. Germline loops: CDR1 MDHEN, CDR2 SYDVKM. V shed 6 bases and J 3 bases; nucleotides not matched to a gene: 1. The CDR3 nucleotides are TGTGCCAGCAGGGGACAGGGGGTCTACGAGCAGTACTTC. It codes for CASRGQGVYEQYF.

The chain carries TRBV2 and TRBJ2-5; the match to TRBD1 covers 8 bases. This CDR3 contains 14 residues. Germline V CDR1 and CDR2: SNHLY, FYNNEI. CDR3 sequence reads: CLSSAGGALETQYF. In nucleotides, the CDR3 is TGTCTGAGTTCGGCAGGGGGCGCGTTGGAGACCCAGTACTTC.